This T cell receptor (beta chain) was profiled in a study of regulatory T cells in long-lasting Graves disease. CDR3 regions were amplified by Arm-PCR using iRepertoire HTBI primers to build TCR beta libraries. TCRdb reprocessed the multiplex PCR reads via MiXCR and lists one record per CDR3 protein. The profile shows some 250,000 distinct CDR3 sequences, just over 20% of them singletons. General study results and limits: More public clonotypes were shared by persistent patients (2,741) than by new patients (approximately 1,000). Persistent-disease Graves' patients showed less TCR diversity than new cases.

This clonotype was recorded many times. The antigen is unknown. Time point described: newly diagnosed GD, antithyroid drugs for less than 3 months. The TCR library was made from RNA extracted from PBMCs. The sequence derives from a female donor with Graves disease. Sequencing used peripheral blood mononuclear cells (PBMCs), obtained at new diagnosis, from a patient treated with antithyroid drugs.

The DNA for the CDR3 is TGTGCCAGCTTGTCCGGGACAGACACTGAAGCTTTCTTT. Protein sequence: CASLSGTDTEAFF. The genes are TRBV18 and TRBJ1-1; 7 nucleotides agree with TRBD1. J lost 3 bases, V lost 7 bases, and 5 bases had no gene match. CDR1 KGHSH and CDR2 LQKENI come from the germline V gene. This CDR3 spans 13 amino acids.